These 10 T cell receptor beta chains share one sample of origin, sequenced in a study of blood T cell repertoires in COVID-19. Only in-frame clones appear in the TCRdb table, and some are missing; sequencing was by immunoSEQ multiplex PCR. The top ten hold more than 4% of the sample, which has around 270,000 clones, approximately 85% seen once. Sequencing was carried out using PBMCs or T cells enriched from blood (not recorded which). The source of these receptors is a woman aged 25 to 39 who had recovered from COVID-19.

This clone was seen many times. The DNA for the CDR3 is TGTGCCAGCAGGTTAGCACCCCATCTTCGACAGGGAACACCCTACGAGCAGTACTTC. Its translation: CASRLAPHLRQGTPYEQYF. The chain carries TRBV5-4 and TRBJ2-7; 7 bases align to TRBD1. The ends lost 5 bases at V and 2 bases at J; junction bases unmatched: 22. Germline V gives CDR1 SGHNT, CDR2 YYREEE (reference sequence). The length of the CDR3 is 19 residues.

The V gene is TRBV2, the J gene TRBJ1-2; TRBD1 agrees at 9 bases. V was clipped by 1 base and J by 4 bases; unmatched bases: 10. The CDR3 length is 17 residues. Germline CDR1 is SNHLY and CDR2 is FYNNEI. The CDR3: CASSEGGWDRESYGYTF. The CDR3 region has the DNA TGTGCCAGCAGTGAAGGAGGGTGGGACAGGGAATCCTATGGCTACACCTTC. The variable domain in full, completed from reference TRBV2 and TRBJ1-2, reads EPEVTQTPSHQVTQMGQEVILRCVPISNHLYFYWYRQILGQKVEFLVSFYNNEISEKSEIFDDQFSVERPDGSNFTLKIRSTKLEDSAMYFCASSEGGWDRESYGYTFGSGTRLTVV.

This chain uses TRBV12-3 or TRBV12-4 with TRBJ2-5, with 8 positions matching TRBD2. The CDR3 has 11 amino acids. The junction had 3 bases not matched to a gene; V was cut back by 10 bases and J by 5 bases. The CDR3 is CATGGKETQYF. In DNA form, the CDR3 reads TGTGCCACGGGAGGGAAGGAGACCCAGTACTTC.

This clone has more than one count but fewer than ten. A junction boundary mismatches the germline segment, possibly from a read error. The identical CDR3 is also encoded by other nucleotide sequences in the sample. The chain carries TRBV12-3 or TRBV12-4 and TRBJ1-1; D uncertain. The CDR3 extends over 13 amino acids. The CDR3 loop is CASSLGQNTEAFF. Here the CDR3 DNA reads TGTGCCAGCAGCTTAGGGCAGAACACTGAAGCTTTCTTT.

This clone showed up just a few times. The V call is TRBV19, the J call TRBJ2-5; TRBD2 matches at 7 bases. Germline V gives CDR1 LNHDA, CDR2 SQIVND (reference sequence). The CDR3 sequence is 15 residues long. V was pared by 3 bases and J by 4 bases, with 8 bases of the junction left unmatched. CDR3 coding DNA: TGTGCCAGTAGTATTGGGGCGGGAGTGGTAGAGACCCAGTACTTC. It codes for CASSIGAGVVETQYF.

The chain recombines TRBV7-8 with TRBJ2-5; D is undetermined. CDR3 length: 16 amino acids. V was pared by 3 bases and J by 4 bases, with 18 bases between. The germline CDR1 and CDR2 sequences are SGHVS and FQNEAQ. This CDR3 is CASSFLPDTRIETQYF. For the CDR3, the DNA is TGTGCCAGCAGCTTCTTACCCGACACCCGGATAGAGACCCAGTACTTC.

The V gene is TRBV11-2, the J gene TRBJ2-1; TRBD2 matches at 9 bases. The CDR3 totals 16 residues. Germline V lookup: CDR1 SGHAT, CDR2 FQNNGV. V lost 5 bases, J lost 8 bases, and 13 bases stayed unmatched. CDR3 in DNA: TGTGCCAGCAGCCTAAACACGGGTCTAGCGGGATATGAGCAGTTCTTC. Protein sequence: CASSLNTGLAGYEQFF.

The rearrangement links TRBV19 to TRBJ2-1, with 7 bases fitting TRBD2. V shed 3 bases, J shed 7 bases, and the junction held 6 bases outside the gene matches. This CDR3 comprises 14 residues. Germline assignment: CDR1 LNHDA and CDR2 SQIVND (reference sequence). The CDR3 is CASSIAGDVNEQFF. The CDR3 DNA reads as TGTGCCAGTAGTATCGCGGGAGACGTAAATGAGCAGTTCTTC.

The chain has TRBV6-5 and TRBJ2-5; 8 bases line up with TRBD2. Germline lookup yields CDR1 MNHEY and CDR2 SVGAGI. The CDR3 runs to 14 residues. The V and J ends lost 6 bases and 5 bases, in that order; junction bases with no gene match: 8. The DNA for the CDR3 is TGTGCCAGCAGCCCGGGGGGGGGATGGGAGACCCAGTACTTC. This sequence encodes CASSPGGGWETQYF.

The V call is TRBV5-1, the J call TRBJ2-7; D ambiguous. The germline CDR1 and CDR2 sequences are SGHRS and YFSETQ. Trimming took off 0 bases at V and 1 base at J, with 8 bases between the two ends. The CDR3 is made up of 14 amino acids. In nucleotides, the CDR3 is TGCGCCAGCAGCTTGGTGCCTAGTTCCTACGAGCAGTACTTC. As protein: CASSLVPSSYEQYF.